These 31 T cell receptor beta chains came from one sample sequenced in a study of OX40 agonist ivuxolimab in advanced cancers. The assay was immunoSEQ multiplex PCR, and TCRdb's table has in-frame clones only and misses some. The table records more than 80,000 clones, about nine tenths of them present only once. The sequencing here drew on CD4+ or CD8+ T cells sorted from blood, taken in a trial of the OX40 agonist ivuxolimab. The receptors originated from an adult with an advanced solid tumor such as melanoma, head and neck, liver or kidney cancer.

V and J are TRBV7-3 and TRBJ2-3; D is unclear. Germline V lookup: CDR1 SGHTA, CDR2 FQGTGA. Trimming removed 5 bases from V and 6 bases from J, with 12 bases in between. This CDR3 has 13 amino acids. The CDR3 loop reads CASSSPGVDTQYF. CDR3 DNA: TGTGCCAGCAGCAGCCCGGGTGTGGATACGCAGTATTTT.

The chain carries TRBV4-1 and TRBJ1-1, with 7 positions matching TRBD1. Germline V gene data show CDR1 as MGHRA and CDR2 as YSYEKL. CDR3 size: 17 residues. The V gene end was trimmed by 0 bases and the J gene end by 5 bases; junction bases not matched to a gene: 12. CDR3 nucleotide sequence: TGCGCCAGCAGCCAAGATTCCCTAACAGGGGCAAGAACTGAAGCTTTCTTT. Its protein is CASSQDSLTGARTEAFF.

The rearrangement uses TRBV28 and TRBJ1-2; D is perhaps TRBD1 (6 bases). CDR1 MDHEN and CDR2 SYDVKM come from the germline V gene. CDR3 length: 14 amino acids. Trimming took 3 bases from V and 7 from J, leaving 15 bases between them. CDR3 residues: CASSFGGQGFGYTF. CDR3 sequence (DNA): TGTGCCAGCAGTTTTGGGGGCCAGGGATTTGGCTACACCTTC.

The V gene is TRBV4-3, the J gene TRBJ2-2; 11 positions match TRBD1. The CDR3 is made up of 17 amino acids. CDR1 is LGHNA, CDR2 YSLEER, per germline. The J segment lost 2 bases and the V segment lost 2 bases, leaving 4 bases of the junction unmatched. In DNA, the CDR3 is TGCGCCAGCAGCCAATTCGGACAGGGGGCAAACACCGGGGAGCTGTTTTTT. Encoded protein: CASSQFGQGANTGELFF.

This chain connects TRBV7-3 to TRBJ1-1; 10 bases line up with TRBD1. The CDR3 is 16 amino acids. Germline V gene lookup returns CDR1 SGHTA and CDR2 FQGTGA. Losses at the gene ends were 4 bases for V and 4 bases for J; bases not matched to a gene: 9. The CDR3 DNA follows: TGTGCCAGCAGCTCAGGACCGACAGGGGGCCTCACTGAAGCTTTCTTT. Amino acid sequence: CASSSGPTGGLTEAFF.

CDR3 sequence: CAGTGQGWSTEAFF. As DNA, the CDR3 is TGCGCTGGGACAGGGCAGGGTTGGAGCACTGAAGCTTTCTTT. The V gene is TRBV10-1, the J gene TRBJ1-1; TRBD1 agrees at 9 bases. Germline loops: CDR1 WNHNN, CDR2 SYGVQD (reference sequence). This CDR3 has 14 residues.

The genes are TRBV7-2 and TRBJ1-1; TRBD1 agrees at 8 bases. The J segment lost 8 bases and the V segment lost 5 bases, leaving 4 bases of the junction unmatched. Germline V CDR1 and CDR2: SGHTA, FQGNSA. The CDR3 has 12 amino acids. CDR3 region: CASSPRTGEAFF. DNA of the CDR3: TGTGCCAGCAGCCCCCGGACAGGGGAAGCTTTCTTT.

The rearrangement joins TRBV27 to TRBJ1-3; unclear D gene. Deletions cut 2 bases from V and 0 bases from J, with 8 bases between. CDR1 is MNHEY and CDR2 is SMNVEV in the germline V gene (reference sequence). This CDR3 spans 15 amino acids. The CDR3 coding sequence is TGTGCCAGCAGTTTAAACACCTTCTCTGGAAACACCATATATTTT. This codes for CASSLNTFSGNTIYF.

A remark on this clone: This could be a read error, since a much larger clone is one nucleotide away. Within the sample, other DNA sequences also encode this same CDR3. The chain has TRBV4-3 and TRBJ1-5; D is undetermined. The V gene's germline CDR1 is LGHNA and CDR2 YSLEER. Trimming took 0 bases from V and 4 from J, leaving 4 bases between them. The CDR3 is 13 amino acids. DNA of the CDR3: TGCGCCAGCAGCCAAGAGACAAATCAGCCCCAGCATTTT. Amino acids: CASSQETNQPQHF.

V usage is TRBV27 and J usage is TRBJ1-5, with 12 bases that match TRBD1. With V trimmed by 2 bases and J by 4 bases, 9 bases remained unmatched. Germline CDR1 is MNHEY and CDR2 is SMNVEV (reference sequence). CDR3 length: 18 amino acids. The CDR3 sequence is CASSLRDRGLIGNQPQHF. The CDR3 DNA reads TGTGCCAGCAGTTTAAGGGACAGGGGGCTGATTGGGAATCAGCCCCAGCATTTT.

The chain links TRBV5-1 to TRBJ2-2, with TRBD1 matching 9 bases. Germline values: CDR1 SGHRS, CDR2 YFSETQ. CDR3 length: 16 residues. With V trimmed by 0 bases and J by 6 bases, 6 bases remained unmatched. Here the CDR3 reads CASSLEGTGIAGELFF. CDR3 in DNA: TGCGCCAGCAGCTTGGAGGGGACAGGGATTGCCGGGGAGCTGTTTTTT.

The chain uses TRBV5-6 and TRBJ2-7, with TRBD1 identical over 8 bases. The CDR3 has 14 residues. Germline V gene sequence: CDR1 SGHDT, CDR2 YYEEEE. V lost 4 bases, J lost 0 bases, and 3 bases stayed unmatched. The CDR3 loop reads CASSKDRVSYEQYF. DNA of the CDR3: TGTGCCAGCAGCAAGGACAGGGTCTCCTACGAGCAGTACTTC.

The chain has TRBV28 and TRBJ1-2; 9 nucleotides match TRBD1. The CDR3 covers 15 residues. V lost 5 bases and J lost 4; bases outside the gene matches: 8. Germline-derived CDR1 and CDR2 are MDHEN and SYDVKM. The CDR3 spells CASSAATGGAYGYTF. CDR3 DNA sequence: TGTGCCAGCAGTGCCGCGACAGGGGGTGCCTATGGCTACACCTTC.

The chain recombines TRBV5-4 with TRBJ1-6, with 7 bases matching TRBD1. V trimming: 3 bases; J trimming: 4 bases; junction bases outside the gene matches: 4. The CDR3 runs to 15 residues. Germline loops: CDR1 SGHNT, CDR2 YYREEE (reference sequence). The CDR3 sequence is CASSSTGQYNSPLHF. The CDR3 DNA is TGTGCCAGCAGCTCGACGGGACAGTATAATTCACCCCTCCACTTT.

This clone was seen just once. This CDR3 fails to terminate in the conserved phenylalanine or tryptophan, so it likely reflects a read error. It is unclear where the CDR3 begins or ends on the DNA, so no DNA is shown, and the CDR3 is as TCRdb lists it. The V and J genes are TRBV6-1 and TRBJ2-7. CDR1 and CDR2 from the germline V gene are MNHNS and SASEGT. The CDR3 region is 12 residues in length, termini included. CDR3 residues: CASSEALQTVAI.

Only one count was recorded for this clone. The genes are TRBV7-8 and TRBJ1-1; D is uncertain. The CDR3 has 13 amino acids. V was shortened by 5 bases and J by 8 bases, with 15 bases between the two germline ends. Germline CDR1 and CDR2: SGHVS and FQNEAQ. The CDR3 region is CASSHLKDPEAFF. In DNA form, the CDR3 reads TGTGCCAGCAGCCACCTCAAGGACCCAGAAGCTTTCTTT.

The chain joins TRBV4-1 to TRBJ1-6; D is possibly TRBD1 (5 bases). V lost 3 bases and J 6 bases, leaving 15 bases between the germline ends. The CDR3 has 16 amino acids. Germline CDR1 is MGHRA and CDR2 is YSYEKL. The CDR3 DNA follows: TGCGCCAGCAGCCAGGGGGATTGGGGTCGTAATTCACCCCTCCACTTT. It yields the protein CASSQGDWGRNSPLHF.

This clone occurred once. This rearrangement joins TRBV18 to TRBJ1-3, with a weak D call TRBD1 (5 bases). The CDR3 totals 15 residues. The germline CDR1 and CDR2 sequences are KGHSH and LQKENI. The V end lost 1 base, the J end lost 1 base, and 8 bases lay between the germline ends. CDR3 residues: CASSPRAGSGNTIYF. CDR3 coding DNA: TGTGCCAGCTCACCACGCGCAGGGTCTGGAAACACCATATATTTT.

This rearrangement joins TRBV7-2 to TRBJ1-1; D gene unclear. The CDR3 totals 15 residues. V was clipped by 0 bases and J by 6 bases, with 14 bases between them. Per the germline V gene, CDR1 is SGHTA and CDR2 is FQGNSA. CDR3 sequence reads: CASSLAGYSRSEAFF. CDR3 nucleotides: TGTGCCAGCAGCTTAGCGGGATATTCGCGTTCTGAAGCTTTCTTT.

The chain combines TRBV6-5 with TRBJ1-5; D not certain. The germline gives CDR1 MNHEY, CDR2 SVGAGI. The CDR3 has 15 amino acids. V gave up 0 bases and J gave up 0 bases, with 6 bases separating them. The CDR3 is CASSYSGHSNQPQHF. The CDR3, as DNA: TGTGCCAGCAGTTACTCGGGTCATAGCAATCAGCCCCAGCATTTT.

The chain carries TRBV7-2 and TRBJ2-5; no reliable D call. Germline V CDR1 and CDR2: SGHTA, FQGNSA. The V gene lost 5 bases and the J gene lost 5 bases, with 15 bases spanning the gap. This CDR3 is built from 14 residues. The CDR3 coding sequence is TGTGCCAGCAGCCTTGTCCCGGGCGGTGAGACCCAGTACTTC. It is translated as CASSLVPGGETQYF.

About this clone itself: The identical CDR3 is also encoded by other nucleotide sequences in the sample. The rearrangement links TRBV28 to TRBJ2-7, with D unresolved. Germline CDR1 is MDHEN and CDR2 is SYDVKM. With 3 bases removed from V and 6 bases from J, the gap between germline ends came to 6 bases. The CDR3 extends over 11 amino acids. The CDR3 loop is CASSLLGEQYF. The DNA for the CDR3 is TGTGCCAGCAGTTTGTTGGGCGAGCAGTACTTC.

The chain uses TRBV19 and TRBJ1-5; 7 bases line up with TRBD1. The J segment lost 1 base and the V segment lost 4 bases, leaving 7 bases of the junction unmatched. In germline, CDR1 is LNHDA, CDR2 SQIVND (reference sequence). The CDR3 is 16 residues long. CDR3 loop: CASSSLGTASNQPQHF. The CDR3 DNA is TGTGCCAGTAGTAGTTTGGGGACAGCAAGCAATCAGCCCCAGCATTTT. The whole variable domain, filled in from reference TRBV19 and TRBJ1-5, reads DGGITQSPKYLFRKEGQNVTLSCEQNLNHDAMYWYRQDPGQGLRLIYYSQIVNDFQKGDIAEGYSVSREKKESFPLTVTSAQKNPTAFYLCASSSLGTASNQPQHFGDGTRLSIL.

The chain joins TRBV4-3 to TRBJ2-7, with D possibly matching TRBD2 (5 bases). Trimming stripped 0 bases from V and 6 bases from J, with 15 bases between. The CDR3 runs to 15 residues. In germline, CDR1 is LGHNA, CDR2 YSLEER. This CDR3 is CASSQERPPGVEQYF. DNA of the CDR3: TGCGCCAGCAGCCAAGAGAGGCCGCCCGGGGTCGAGCAGTACTTC.

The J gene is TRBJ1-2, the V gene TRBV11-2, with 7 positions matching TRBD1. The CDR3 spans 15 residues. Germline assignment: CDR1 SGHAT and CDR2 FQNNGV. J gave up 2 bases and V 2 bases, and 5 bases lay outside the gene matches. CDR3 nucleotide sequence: TGTGCCAGCAGCTTAAGCGACAGGGTCAACTATGGCTACACCTTC. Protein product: CASSLSDRVNYGYTF.

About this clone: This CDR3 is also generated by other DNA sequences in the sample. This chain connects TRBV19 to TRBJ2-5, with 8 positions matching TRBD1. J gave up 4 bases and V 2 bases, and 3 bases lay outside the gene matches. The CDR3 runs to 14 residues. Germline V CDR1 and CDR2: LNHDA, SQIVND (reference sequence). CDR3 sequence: CASSIQGAGETQYF. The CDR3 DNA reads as TGTGCCAGTAGTATACAGGGGGCGGGAGAGACCCAGTACTTC.

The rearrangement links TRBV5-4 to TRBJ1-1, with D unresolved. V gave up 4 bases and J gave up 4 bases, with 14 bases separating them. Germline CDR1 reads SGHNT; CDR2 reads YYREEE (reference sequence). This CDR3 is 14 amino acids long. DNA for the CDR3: TGTGCCAGCAGCCCGAGGGTTATGCTCACTGAAGCTTTCTTT. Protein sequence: CASSPRVMLTEAFF.

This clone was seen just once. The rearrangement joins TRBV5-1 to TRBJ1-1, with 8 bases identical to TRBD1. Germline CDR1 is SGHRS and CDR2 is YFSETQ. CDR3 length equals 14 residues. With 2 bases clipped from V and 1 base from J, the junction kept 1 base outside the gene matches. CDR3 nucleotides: TGCGCCAGCAGCTTCGGGACAGGGAACACTGAAGCTTTCTTT. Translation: CASSFGTGNTEAFF.

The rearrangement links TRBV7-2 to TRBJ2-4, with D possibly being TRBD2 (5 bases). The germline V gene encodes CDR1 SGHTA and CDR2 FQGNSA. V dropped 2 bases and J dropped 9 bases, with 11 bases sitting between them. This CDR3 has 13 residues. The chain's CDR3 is CASSLSREGIQYF. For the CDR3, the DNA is TGTGCCAGCAGCTTATCAAGAGAGGGCATTCAGTACTTC.

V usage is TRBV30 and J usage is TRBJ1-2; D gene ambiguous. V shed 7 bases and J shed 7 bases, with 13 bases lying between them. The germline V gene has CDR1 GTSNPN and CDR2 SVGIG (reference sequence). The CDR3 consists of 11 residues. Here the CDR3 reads CASWVSAGYTF. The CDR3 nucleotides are TGTGCCTCCTGGGTCTCGGCTGGCTACACCTTC. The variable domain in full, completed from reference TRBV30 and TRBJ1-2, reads SQTIHQWPATLVQPVGSPLSLECTVEGTSNPNLYWYRQAAGRGLQLLFYSVGIGQISSEVPQNLSASRPQDRQFILSSKKLLLSDSGFYLCASWVSAGYTFGSGTRLTVV.

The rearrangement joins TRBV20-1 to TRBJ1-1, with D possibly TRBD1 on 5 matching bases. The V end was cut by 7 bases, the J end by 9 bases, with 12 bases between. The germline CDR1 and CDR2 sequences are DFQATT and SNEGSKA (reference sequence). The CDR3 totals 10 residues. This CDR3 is CSVVRVQAFF. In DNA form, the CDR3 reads TGCAGTGTCGTCAGGGTGCAAGCTTTCTTT.